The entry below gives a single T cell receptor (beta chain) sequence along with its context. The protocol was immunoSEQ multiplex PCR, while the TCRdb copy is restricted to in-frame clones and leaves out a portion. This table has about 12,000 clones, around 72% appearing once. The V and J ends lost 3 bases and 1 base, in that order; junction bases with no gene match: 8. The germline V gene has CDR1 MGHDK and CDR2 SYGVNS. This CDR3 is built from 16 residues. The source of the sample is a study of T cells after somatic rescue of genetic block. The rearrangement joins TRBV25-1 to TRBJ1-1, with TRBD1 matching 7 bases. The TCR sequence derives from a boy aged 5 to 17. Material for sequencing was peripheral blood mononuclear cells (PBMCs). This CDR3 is CASSELQGKGNTEAFF. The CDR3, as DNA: TGTGCCAGCAGTGAGCTACAGGGGAAAGGGAACACTGAAGCTTTCTTT.